The rows below give T cell receptor beta chains drawn from one sample of a study of T-cell memory formation after mild COVID-19. TCRdb independently ran MiXCR on the 5' RACE reads; one entry per CDR3 protein. The sample lists about 450,000 distinct CDR3 sequences; 20% to 30% were seen once. The sequenced sample consisted of PBMCs or a T cell subset sorted from them (not recorded which). All receptors come from an adult woman who had mild COVID-19 (a few samples of this study predate the infection). Cell type and time point are not known. The CDR3 runs from the conserved cysteine through the conserved F or W. Fields, in order: V gene, clone size, J gene, CDR3 protein. Expanded clones are given a class, and other clones once, few, many or no size at all.

v_gene: TRBV4-2
abundance: many
j_gene: TRBJ2-5
CDR3aa: CASSQGEEETQYF

v_gene: TRBV7-2
abundance: .
j_gene: TRBJ2-2
CDR3aa: CASSVMVVFTGELFF

v_gene: TRBV5-1
abundance: few
j_gene: TRBJ2-2
CDR3aa: CASSFGAGENTGELFF

v_gene: TRBV6-1
abundance: few
j_gene: TRBJ1-2
CDR3aa: CASSEYPFLGNGLGWDYGYTF

v_gene: TRBV4-3
abundance: .
j_gene: TRBJ2-1
CDR3aa: CASSQDSELDFNEQFF

v_gene: TRBV6-2/TRBV6-3
abundance: .
j_gene: TRBJ2-7
CDR3aa: CASSYSRRRGTDYEQYF

v_gene: TRBV29-1
abundance: .
j_gene: TRBJ2-1
CDR3aa: CSVESGTSGSREQFF

v_gene: TRBV29-1
abundance: few
j_gene: TRBJ1-1
CDR3aa: CSEGGGGNF

v_gene: TRBV11-3
abundance: .
j_gene: TRBJ2-5
CDR3aa: CASSRRTSGYQETQYF

v_gene: TRBV6-4
abundance: .
j_gene: TRBJ1-1
CDR3aa: CASSQQGVHTEAFF

v_gene: TRBV4-3
abundance: many
j_gene: TRBJ2-2
CDR3aa: CASSQDPNTGELFF

v_gene: TRBV9
abundance: .
j_gene: TRBJ2-6
CDR3aa: CASSVKPGTVTGANVLTF

v_gene: TRBV12-3/TRBV12-4
abundance: .
j_gene: TRBJ1-1
CDR3aa: CASSLNLDTEAFF

v_gene: TRBV15
abundance: few
j_gene: TRBJ2-1
CDR3aa: CATSGQRSSYNEQFF

v_gene: TRBV3-1
abundance: few
j_gene: TRBJ1-3
CDR3aa: CASSPMVSSGNTIYF

v_gene: TRBV20-1
abundance: .
j_gene: TRBJ2-1
CDR3aa: CSASPTSGINEQFF

v_gene: TRBV21-1
abundance: .
j_gene: TRBJ2-7
CDR3aa: CASSMGLAGDEQYF

v_gene: TRBV15
abundance: .
j_gene: TRBJ1-1
CDR3aa: CATSRVGIGEAFF

v_gene: TRBV5-5
abundance: few
j_gene: TRBJ1-5
CDR3aa: CASSLDAGPQPQHF

v_gene: TRBV7-9
abundance: .
j_gene: TRBJ2-1
CDR3aa: CASSPPSGLYTYNEQFF

v_gene: TRBV6-5
abundance: .
j_gene: TRBJ1-1
CDR3aa: CASSYSMVGMEAFF

v_gene: TRBV12-3/TRBV12-4
abundance: .
j_gene: TRBJ2-3
CDR3aa: CASSSVIAQYF

v_gene: TRBV5-1
abundance: .
j_gene: TRBJ2-5
CDR3aa: CASSFGEETQYF

v_gene: TRBV6-6
abundance: few
j_gene: TRBJ2-3
CDR3aa: CASSYPQVDTQYF

v_gene: TRBV18
abundance: .
j_gene: TRBJ1-1
CDR3aa: CASSPNENTEAFF

v_gene: TRBV4-3
abundance: few
j_gene: TRBJ2-1
CDR3aa: CASSQRGNEQFF

v_gene: TRBV4-1
abundance: .
j_gene: TRBJ2-7
CDR3aa: CASGGGQGAYEQYF

v_gene: TRBV6-2/TRBV6-3
abundance: .
j_gene: TRBJ2-7
CDR3aa: CASTGTYEQYF

v_gene: TRBV5-1
abundance: .
j_gene: TRBJ2-7
CDR3aa: CASSRQGSFAEQYF

v_gene: TRBV20-1
abundance: .
j_gene: TRBJ2-7
CDR3aa: CSASSGGQPSYEQYF

v_gene: TRBV6-2/TRBV6-3
abundance: .
j_gene: TRBJ1-2
CDR3aa: CASTLSFDGYTF

v_gene: TRBV5-6
abundance: few
j_gene: TRBJ2-1
CDR3aa: CASSFSILAGVHEQFF

v_gene: TRBV29-1
abundance: .
j_gene: TRBJ2-3
CDR3aa: CSVDGDGAYTQYF

v_gene: TRBV7-9
abundance: .
j_gene: TRBJ2-7
CDR3aa: CASSSRTREQYF

v_gene: TRBV29-1
abundance: once
j_gene: TRBJ2-7
CDR3aa: CSSTWAFTYEQYF

v_gene: TRBV7-9
abundance: .
j_gene: TRBJ2-7
CDR3aa: CASSFNQGTTYEQYF

v_gene: TRBV20-1
abundance: .
j_gene: TRBJ2-3
CDR3aa: CSARRASSTDTQYF

v_gene: TRBV4-1
abundance: few
j_gene: TRBJ2-2
CDR3aa: CASSQGMAIRRFGELFF

v_gene: TRBV6-5
abundance: few
j_gene: TRBJ2-7
CDR3aa: CASSALAVTGNEQYF

v_gene: TRBV29-1
abundance: few
j_gene: TRBJ2-3
CDR3aa: CSVTRESTDTQYF

v_gene: TRBV12-3/TRBV12-4
abundance: .
j_gene: TRBJ2-5
CDR3aa: CASSRIRGLAGGETQYF

v_gene: TRBV7-8
abundance: .
j_gene: TRBJ1-1
CDR3aa: CASSGGQFFGAFF

v_gene: TRBV3-1
abundance: .
j_gene: TRBJ2-7
CDR3aa: CASSQGATYEQYF